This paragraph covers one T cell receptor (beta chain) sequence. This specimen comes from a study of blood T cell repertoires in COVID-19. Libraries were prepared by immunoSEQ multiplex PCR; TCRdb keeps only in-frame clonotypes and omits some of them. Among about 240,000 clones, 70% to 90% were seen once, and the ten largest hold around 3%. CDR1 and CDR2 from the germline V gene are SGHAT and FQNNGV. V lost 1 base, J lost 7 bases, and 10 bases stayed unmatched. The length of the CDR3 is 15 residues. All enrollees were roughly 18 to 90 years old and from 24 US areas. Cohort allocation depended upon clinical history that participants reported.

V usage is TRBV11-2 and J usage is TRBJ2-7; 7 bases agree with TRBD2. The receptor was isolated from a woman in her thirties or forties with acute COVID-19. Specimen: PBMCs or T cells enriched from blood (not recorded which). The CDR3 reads CASSLAASGKEEQYF. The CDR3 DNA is TGTGCCAGCAGCTTAGCGGCTAGCGGCAAGGAGGAGCAGTACTTC.